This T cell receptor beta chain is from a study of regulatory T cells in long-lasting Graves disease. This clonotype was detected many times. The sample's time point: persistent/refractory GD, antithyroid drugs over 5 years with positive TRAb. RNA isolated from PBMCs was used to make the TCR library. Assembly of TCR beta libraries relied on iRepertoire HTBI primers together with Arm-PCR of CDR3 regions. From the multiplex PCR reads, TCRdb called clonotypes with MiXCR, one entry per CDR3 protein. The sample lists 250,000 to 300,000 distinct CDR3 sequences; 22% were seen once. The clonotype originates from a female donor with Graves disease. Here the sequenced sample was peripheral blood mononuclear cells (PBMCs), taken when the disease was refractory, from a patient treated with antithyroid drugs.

The CDR3 loop reads CASSPDRGHIETQYF. CDR3 nucleotide sequence: TGTGCCAGCAGTCCAGACAGGGGGCATATTGAGACCCAGTACTTC. The chain couples TRBV7-2 to TRBJ2-5; 10 bases agree with TRBD1. This CDR3 is built from 15 residues. With V trimmed by 6 bases and J by 5 bases, 9 bases remained unmatched. Germline lookup yields CDR1 SGHTA and CDR2 FQGNSA.